The rows below give T cell receptor beta chains drawn from one sample of a study of T cells in Graves' hyperthyroidism and ophthalmopathy. TCRdb analysed the multiplex PCR reads with MiXCR anew, one entry per CDR3 protein. The repertoire holds 400,000 to 600,000 distinct CDR3 sequences, less than 25% seen once, with more than 25% in the top ten. The specimen sequenced was blood. These TCRs come from a man aged 18 to 35 with Graves' hyperthyroidism. The CDR3 runs from the conserved cysteine through the conserved F or W. The D gene is left open where the match is weak. Not all rows give a size; the values are once, few, many and, for expanded clones, a class.

clone size,D gene,J gene,V gene,CDR3 protein,CDR3 DNA
few,TRBD2,TRBJ2-5,TRBV7-8,CASSLRVGLAGEDQETQYF,TGTGCCAGCAGCTTAAGGGTCGGACTAGCGGGAGAGGACCAAGAGACCCAGTACTTC
.,TRBD1,TRBJ2-7,TRBV20-1,CSAHTGGGTYEQYF,TGCAGTGCCCATACAGGGGGAGGTACCTACGAGCAGTACTTC
many,.,TRBJ1-2,TRBV2,CASKELRDYGYTF,TGTGCCAGCAAAGAATTAAGGGACTATGGCTACACCTTC
few,.,TRBJ1-1,TRBV6-1,CASRRVTDTEAFF,TGTGCCAGCAGACGGGTCACGGACACTGAAGCTTTCTTT
.,TRBD1,TRBJ1-5,TRBV12-3/TRBV12-4,CASSYSNRGWQPQHF,TGTGCCAGCAGCTACTCAAACAGGGGCTGGCAGCCCCAGCATTTT
.,.,TRBJ2-5,TRBV12-3/TRBV12-4,CASRPGGETQYF,TGTGCCAGCAGGCCTGGCGGGGAGACCCAGTACTTC
many,.,TRBJ1-2,TRBV12-3/TRBV12-4,CASRNRRANYGYTF,TGTGCCAGCAGGAACAGGAGAGCTAACTATGGCTACACCTTC
.,.,TRBJ1-1,TRBV30,CAWSAWGREAFF,TGTGCCTGGAGCGCGTGGGGGCGTGAAGCTTTCTTT
many,.,TRBJ1-3,TRBV28,CASSPLTLSSGNTIYF,TGTGCCAGCAGTCCTCTGACTCTCAGCTCTGGAAACACCATATATTTT
.,.,TRBJ2-5,TRBV5-1,CASSSEGTYQETQYF,TGCGCCAGCAGCTCGGAGGGTACCTACCAAGAGACCCAGTACTTC
many,.,TRBJ1-1,TRBV28,CASSPGHEGTEAFF,TGTGCCAGCAGTCCAGGGCATGAGGGCACTGAAGCTTTCTTT
many,TRBD1,TRBJ2-5,TRBV29-1,CSVEWLRDRGQETQYF,TGCAGCGTTGAATGGTTACGGGACAGGGGGCAAGAGACCCAGTACTTC
many,.,TRBJ1-5,TRBV27,CASSSAGGGQPQHF,TGTGCCAGCAGTTCGGCGGGGGGGGGTCAGCCCCAGCATTTT
.,.,TRBJ1-1,TRBV13,CASSLGTNREAFF,TGTGCCAGCAGCTTAGGTACTAACAGGGAAGCTTTCTTT
many,.,TRBJ1-2,TRBV7-9,CASSLLQGLGYGYTF,TGTGCCAGCAGCCTCCTTCAGGGGCTTGGCTATGGCTACACCTTC
.,.,TRBJ1-1,TRBV29-1,CSVEAGGLGTEAFF,TGCAGCGTTGAAGCCGGGGGGCTGGGCACTGAAGCTTTCTTT